This is a list of T cell receptor beta chains from one sample in a study of cytomegalovirus exposure and HLA in healthy donors. Measured with immunoSEQ multiplex PCR; TCRdb has only the in-frame clones, and not every one. The sample shows over 85,000 clones, 75% to 90% of them seen only once. Sample: PBMCs. These receptors were obtained from a man aged 40-55 years in good health and CMV-seronegative. The CDR3 runs from the conserved cysteine through the conserved F or W. A D gene is named only where the DNA matches it firmly. Size is omitted from some rows. Given values are once, few, many or a class for expanded clones.

D	V	size	J	DNA	CDR3
TRBD1	TRBV5-1	NA	TRBJ1-3	TGCGCCAGCAGCCTGGGACAGACCTCTGGAAACACCATATATTTT	CASSLGQTSGNTIYF
NA	TRBV30	NA	TRBJ1-1	TGTGCCTGGAGAGCAGGGCTGAGGACTGAAGCTTTCTTT	CAWRAGLRTEAFF
TRBD1	TRBV7-2	NA	TRBJ1-1	TGTGCCAGCACCCGACTAGGGACAGGGGACACTGAAGCTTTCTTT	CASTRLGTGDTEAFF
TRBD1	TRBV7-9	NA	TRBJ1-5	TGTGCCAGCAGCTCCTGGGCCGGGACAGGGAATCAGCCCCAGCATTTT	CASSSWAGTGNQPQHF
NA	TRBV5-6	NA	TRBJ1-1	TGTGCCAGCAGCTTGGGACAGATCATGAACACTGAAGCTTTCTTT	CASSLGQIMNTEAFF
TRBD1	TRBV7-8	NA	TRBJ1-6	TGTGCCAGCAGCTTACAGGACAGGGGTGGGACACCCCTCCACTTT	CASSLQDRGGTPLHF
NA	TRBV11-1	once	TRBJ1-3	TGTGCCAGCACAAGGGAGCCCTCTGGAAACACCATATATTTT	CASTREPSGNTIYF
TRBD1	TRBV7-9	NA	TRBJ1-6	TGTGCCAGCACCGGGACAGGCGACACCTACTTT	CASTGTGDTYF
TRBD1	TRBV28	NA	TRBJ1-4	TGTGCCAGCAGTCCCCGGGACAGATTTAATGAAAAACTGTTTTTT	CASSPRDRFNEKLFF
TRBD2	TRBV4-3	once	TRBJ2-1	TGCGCCAGCAGCCAAGACCTAGCGGGGCTTGATGAGCAGTTCTTC	CASSQDLAGLDEQFF
TRBD1	TRBV14	NA	TRBJ2-3	TGTGCCAGCAGCCACCCTCGCCGACAGGGAACAGATACGCAGTATTTT	CASSHPRRQGTDTQYF
NA	TRBV1	NA	TRBJ1-1	TGCACCAGCATAAGGGGCGAATCGAACACTGAAGCTTTCTTT	CTSIRGESNTEAFF
NA	TRBV5-1	NA	TRBJ2-3	TGCGCCAGCAGCTTGGAGGGACTACGAGGGGGTAATACGCAGTATTTT	CASSLEGLRGGNTQYF
NA	TRBV28	NA	TRBJ1-1	TGTGCCAGCAGCTTACAGCGGACTGGTGGCACTGAAGCTTTCTTT	CASSLQRTGGTEAFF
NA	TRBV6-5	NA	TRBJ2-7	TGTGCCAGCAGTTACTCCGGTGGGGTCGGGGGCGAGCAGTACTTC	CASSYSGGVGGEQYF
NA	TRBV9	NA	TRBJ2-5	TGTGCCAGCAGCCCCCGGTCCCTAGGTACGGAGACCCAGTACTTC	CASSPRSLGTETQYF
TRBD2	TRBV5-1	NA	TRBJ2-3	TGCGCCAGCAGCTTGGACGCGGGGGGTACGGCAGATACGCAGTATTTT	CASSLDAGGTADTQYF
NA	TRBV28	NA	TRBJ1-1	TGTGCCAGCACCGGAGGGACCGTGAACACTGAAGCTTTCTTT	CASTGGTVNTEAFF
TRBD2	TRBV27	NA	TRBJ2-5	TGTGCCAGCAGGCTAGCGGGGGCCACGGAGACCCAGTACTTC	CASRLAGATETQYF
NA	TRBV5-6	NA	TRBJ2-5	TGTGCCAGCAGCTTGGGGGCAGGGGCAGAGACCCAGTACTTC	CASSLGAGAETQYF
TRBD1	TRBV7-2	NA	TRBJ1-1	TGTGCCAGCAGCCCAGGCCGACAGGGAGGTAACACTGAAGCTTTCTTT	CASSPGRQGGNTEAFF
TRBD1	TRBV5-1	NA	TRBJ2-3	TGCGCCAGCAGCTCCGGGGGACAGGGGTTATTCGATACGCAGTATTTT	CASSSGGQGLFDTQYF
NA	TRBV7-8	NA	TRBJ2-7	TGTGCCAGCAGTAGACAGTCTTCTCAATACGAGCAGTACTTC	CASSRQSSQYEQYF
TRBD1	TRBV2	NA	TRBJ2-1	TGTGCCAGCAGTGAAAGGGGGCGATCAGGGAATGAGCAGTTCTTC	CASSERGRSGNEQFF
TRBD1	TRBV10-2	NA	TRBJ1-1	TGCGCCAGCAGTGAGCCCAGACAGGGAAACACTGAAGCTTTCTTT	CASSEPRQGNTEAFF
NA	TRBV15	NA	TRBJ1-5	TGTGCCACCAGCAGAGTTTGGGGGGGTTTGCAGCCCCAGCATTTT	CATSRVWGGLQPQHF
NA	TRBV2	NA	TRBJ2-5	TGTGCCAGCAGTGTCGGTAACGGGGGGCAGACCCAGTACTTC	CASSVGNGGQTQYF
NA	TRBV6-6	NA	TRBJ1-2	TGTGCCAGCAGTTACTCCAACACGAACTATGGCTACACCTTC	CASSYSNTNYGYTF
NA	TRBV5-1	few	TRBJ2-3	TGCGCCAGCAGCTTCGGGGCAGATACGCAGTATTTT	CASSFGADTQYF
NA	TRBV28	NA	TRBJ2-7	TGTGCCAGCAGTTTGCGACAGTCCTACGAGCAGTACTTC	CASSLRQSYEQYF
NA	TRBV9	NA	TRBJ1-1	TGTGCCAGCAGCGTTGCGGGCTACACTGAAGCTTTCTTT	CASSVAGYTEAFF
NA	TRBV28	NA	TRBJ1-5	TGTGCCAGCAGGACCCAGGGGAGCAATCAGCCCCAGCATTTT	CASRTQGSNQPQHF
NA	TRBV5-4	NA	TRBJ1-4	TGTGCCAGCAGCTTGGCAAATGAAAAACTGTTTTTT	CASSLANEKLFF
TRBD1	TRBV27	few	TRBJ1-5	TGTGCCAGCAGTGCGAGACAGGGTCCTCAGCCCCAGCATTTT	CASSARQGPQPQHF
TRBD2	TRBV7-2	NA	TRBJ2-3	TGTGCCAGCAGCTTAGCTGGTAGCGGGGGGAACACAGATACGCAGTATTTT	CASSLAGSGGNTDTQYF
NA	TRBV5-4	NA	TRBJ1-6	TGTGCCAGCAGCTTCGGGGGATTTAATTCACCCCTCCACTTT	CASSFGGFNSPLHF
TRBD1	TRBV5-4	NA	TRBJ1-1	TGTGCCAGCAGCTCACGACAGGGGGTATGGACTGAAGCTTTCTTT	CASSSRQGVWTEAFF
NA	TRBV19	NA	TRBJ2-6	TGTGCCAGCAGACACTCTGGGGCCAACGTCCTGACTTTC	CASRHSGANVLTF
NA	TRBV9	NA	TRBJ1-6	TGTGCCAGCAGTCCAGACAGCTCCTATAATTCACCCCTCCACTTT	CASSPDSSYNSPLHF
TRBD1	TRBV7-2	NA	TRBJ1-2	TGTGCCAGCAGCTTAGGGACAGGGGAGCTGAATGGCTACACCTTC	CASSLGTGELNGYTF
TRBD1	TRBV10-1	NA	TRBJ1-5	TGCGCCAGGGTTGGGACAGGAGAAGATCAGCCCCAGCATTTT	CARVGTGEDQPQHF
NA	TRBV27	NA	TRBJ2-1	TGTGCCAGCAGCCCCCCCAGGGCCACCTACAATGAGCAGTTCTTC	CASSPPRATYNEQFF
TRBD1	TRBV28	NA	TRBJ1-6	TGTGCCAGCAGTGTCCGCAGACAGGGCTTCTCCTATAATTCACCCCTCCACTTT	CASSVRRQGFSYNSPLHF
NA	TRBV20-1	NA	TRBJ1-4	TGCAGCGGGGGGAATGAAAAACTGTTTTTT	CSGGNEKLFF
NA	TRBV6-1	NA	TRBJ1-1	TGTGCCAGCACTAGGGGAGGTCAAGCTTTCTTT	CASTRGGQAFF
NA	TRBV5-8	NA	TRBJ1-4	TGTGCCAGCAGCCACGTTGGGGGGTCGGATGAAAAACTGTTTTTT	CASSHVGGSDEKLFF
TRBD1	TRBV7-2	NA	TRBJ2-7	TGTGCCAGCAGCTCCCCGACAGGGACCGCCTACGAGCAGTACTTC	CASSSPTGTAYEQYF
NA	TRBV7-7	NA	TRBJ1-1	TGTGCCAGCAGCTTGCGAGAGAAAACTGAAGCTTTCTTT	CASSLREKTEAFF